This T cell receptor (beta chain) was recovered during a study of identical twins. From the 5' RACE reads, TCRdb called clonotypes with MiXCR, one entry per CDR3 protein. The sample includes 210,000 or so distinct CDR3 sequences, more than 15% of them seen just once. The sample holds a few counts of this clonotype. Trimming left V 4 bases short and J 1 base short, with 10 bases between. The CDR3 extends over 15 amino acids. CDR1 is SGHVS and CDR2 is FNYEAQ in the germline V gene. In addition, the sample was reused for a study of T cells expressing NK-cell markers. Turning to that study: The study sequenced eight donors, seven HCMV-seropositive and one seronegative.

The chain has TRBV7-6 and TRBJ2-2, with D unresolved. The sequenced material came from CD8+ T cells sorted from blood. The source is a woman aged 18-35 years in good health. In nucleotides, the CDR3 is TGTGCCAGCAGCTCCCCTACTCTGAACACCGGGGAGCTGTTTTTT. Its translation: CASSSPTLNTGELFF.